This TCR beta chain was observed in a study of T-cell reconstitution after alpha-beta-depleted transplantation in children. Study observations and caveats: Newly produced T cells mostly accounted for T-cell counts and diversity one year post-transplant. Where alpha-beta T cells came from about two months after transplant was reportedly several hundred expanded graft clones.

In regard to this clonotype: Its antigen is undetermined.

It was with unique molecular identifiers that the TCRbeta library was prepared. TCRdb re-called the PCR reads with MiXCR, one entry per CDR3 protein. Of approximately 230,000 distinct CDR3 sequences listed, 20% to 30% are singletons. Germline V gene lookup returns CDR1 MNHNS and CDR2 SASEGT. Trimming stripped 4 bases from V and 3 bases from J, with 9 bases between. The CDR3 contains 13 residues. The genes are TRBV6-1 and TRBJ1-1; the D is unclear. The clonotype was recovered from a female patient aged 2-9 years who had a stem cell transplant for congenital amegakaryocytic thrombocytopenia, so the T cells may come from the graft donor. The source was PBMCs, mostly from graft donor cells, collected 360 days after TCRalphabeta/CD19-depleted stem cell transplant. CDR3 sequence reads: CASSASEDTEAFF. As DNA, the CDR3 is TGTGCCAGCAGTGCCTCCGAGGACACTGAAGCTTTCTTT.